Each of the 10 T cell receptor beta chains below was sequenced from the same sample in a study of blood T cell repertoires in COVID-19. Profiled with immunoSEQ multiplex PCR; TCRdb holds only in-frame clones, not every one. The sample shows about 300,000 clones, roughly 92% of them seen only once. Sequencing was carried out using peripheral blood. Receptor source: a woman under 40 with COVID-19, enrolled during active disease.

The gene calls are TRBV27 and TRBJ2-1; D is uncertain. The germline V gene encodes CDR1 MNHEY and CDR2 SMNVEV (reference sequence). CDR3 size: 16 residues. Trimming removed 7 bases from V and 0 bases from J, with 16 bases in between. CDR3 sequence (DNA): TGTGCCAGCATGTTAACTATCGGCATCTCCTACAATGAGCAGTTCTTC. It is translated as CASMLTIGISYNEQFF.

The V and J genes are TRBV27 and TRBJ2-1; TRBD2 matches at 8 bases. The length of the CDR3 is 16 residues. Germline CDR1 MNHEY, CDR2 SMNVEV (reference sequence). After removal of 5 bases from V and 4 bases from J, the junction contained 10 bases not matched to a gene. The CDR3 loop reads CASSISGRSKYNEQFF. CDR3 in DNA: TGTGCCAGCAGTATCAGCGGGAGATCTAAATACAATGAGCAGTTCTTC.

This clone was seen only once. This chain uses TRBV10-1 with TRBJ2-2; tentative D call: TRBD2 (6 bases). Germline V gene lookup returns CDR1 WNHNN and CDR2 SYGVQD (reference sequence). V lost 3 bases, J lost 5 bases, and 13 bases lay in between. The CDR3 contains 15 residues. This CDR3 is CASSDRGGYTGELFF. The CDR3 region has the DNA TGCGCCAGCAGTGATCGGGGAGGATATACCGGGGAGCTGTTTTTT.

The rearrangement joins TRBV5-4 to TRBJ1-3, with TRBD1 as a possible D gene (5 bases). Germline V gene sequence: CDR1 SGHNT, CDR2 YYREEE (reference sequence). There are 14 residues in the CDR3. Trimming removed 4 bases from V and 3 bases from J, with 11 bases in between. The CDR3 DNA reads as TGTGCCAGCAGCCAGCAGCAGGGTGGAAACACCATATATTTT. Its translation: CASSQQQGGNTIYF.

This chain connects TRBV9 to TRBJ1-6; D is unclear. The CDR3 covers 14 residues. The V gene lost 0 bases and the J gene lost 10 bases, with 11 bases spanning the gap. Germline V gives CDR1 SGDLS, CDR2 YYNGEE. The CDR3 bases are TGTGCCAGCAGCGTAGAAGAATCGAGCTCACCCCTCCACTTT. As protein: CASSVEESSSPLHF.

The chain carries TRBV3-1 (or the pseudogene TRBV3-2) and TRBJ2-7, with 11 bases matching TRBD2. The trim removed 8 bases at V and 3 bases at J, leaving 0 bases unmatched. CDR1 is LGHDT and CDR2 is YNNKEL in the germline V gene (reference sequence). This CDR3 has 12 amino acids. CDR3 nucleotide sequence: TGTGCCAGCGGGACTAGCGGCTACGAGCAGTACTTC. Its protein is CASGTSGYEQYF.

This clone was recorded a few times. The genes are TRBV10-3 and TRBJ1-1; D gene ambiguous. V lost 2 bases and J 3 bases, leaving 10 bases between the germline ends. CDR1 is ENHRY and CDR2 is SYGVKD in the germline V gene. The CDR3 has 14 residues. The CDR3 DNA is TGTGCCATCAGTGAGAAGGTACGGGACACTGAAGCTTTCTTT. This sequence encodes CAISEKVRDTEAFF.

This sequence joins TRBV5-4 and TRBJ2-7, with a tentative D call TRBD1 (5 bases). There are 14 residues in the CDR3. Trimming took 4 bases from V and 4 from J, leaving 15 bases between them. Looked up from germline, CDR1 is SGHNT and CDR2 is YYREEE (reference sequence). The CDR3 region has the DNA TGTGCCAGCAGCCCCTCGACAGCTACATACGAGCAGTACTTC. This encodes CASSPSTATYEQYF.

The rearrangement uses TRBV3-1 (or the pseudogene TRBV3-2) and TRBJ1-4; D perhaps matches TRBD1 (5 bases). This CDR3 spans 12 amino acids. The ends were cut back, 5 bases at V and 13 bases at J, with 14 bases in the middle. Looked up from germline, CDR1 is LGHDT and CDR2 is YNNKEL (reference sequence). The CDR3 loop is CASSSGLKGLFF. CDR3 DNA: TGTGCCAGCAGCTCGGGACTGAAGGGACTGTTTTTT.

The chain recombines TRBV25-1 with TRBJ1-1; the D gene is possibly TRBD1 (6 bases). The CDR3 is 13 residues long. V was clipped by 2 bases and J by 7 bases, with 11 bases between them. Germline V gene data show CDR1 as MGHDK and CDR2 as SYGVNS. The CDR3 sequence: CASSEQGSSEAFF. CDR3 bases: TGTGCCAGCAGTGAACAGGGGTCGAGTGAAGCTTTCTTT.